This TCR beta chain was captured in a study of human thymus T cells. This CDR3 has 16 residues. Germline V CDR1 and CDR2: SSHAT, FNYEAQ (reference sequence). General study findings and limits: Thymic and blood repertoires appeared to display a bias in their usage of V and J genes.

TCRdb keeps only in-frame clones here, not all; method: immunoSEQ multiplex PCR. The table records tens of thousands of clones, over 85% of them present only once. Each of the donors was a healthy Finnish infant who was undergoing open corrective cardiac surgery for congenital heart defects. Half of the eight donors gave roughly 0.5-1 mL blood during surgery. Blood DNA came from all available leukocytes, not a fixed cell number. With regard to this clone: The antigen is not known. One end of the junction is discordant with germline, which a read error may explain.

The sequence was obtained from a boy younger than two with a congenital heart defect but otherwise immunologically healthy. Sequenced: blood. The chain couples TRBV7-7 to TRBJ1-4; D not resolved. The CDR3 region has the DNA TGTGCTAGCAGCCCCCTCCCAGGCCCCACTAATGAAAAACTGTTTTTT. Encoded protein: CASSPLPGPTNEKLFF.